These 29 T cell receptor beta chains were sequenced from one sample in a study of cytomegalovirus exposure and HLA in healthy donors. The PCR made use of 60 Vbeta and 13 Jbeta primers. The table came from immunoSEQ multiplex PCR; TCRdb's copy has only in-frame clones and leaves some out. The data hold 120,000 or so clones, with approximately 85% observed a single time. The sequenced material came from PBMCs. The receptors were sampled from a male donor in good health and CMV-seropositive.

The V call is TRBV28, the J call TRBJ2-2; tentative D call: TRBD2 (6 bases). The germline gives CDR1 MDHEN, CDR2 SYDVKM. The CDR3 has 16 residues. Between the trimmed V and J ends, which lost 5 bases and 0 bases, there was a span of 13 bases. Written as DNA, the CDR3 is TGTGCCAGCAGTGACGGGAAGCGGGCGAACACCGGGGAGCTGTTTTTT. This sequence encodes CASSDGKRANTGELFF.

This clone was seen a single time. The chain has TRBV6-6 and TRBJ2-7, with a weak D call TRBD1 (5 bases). V was shortened by 2 bases and J by 3 bases, with 11 bases between the two germline ends. Per germline, CDR1 MNHNY and CDR2 SVGAGI (reference sequence). This CDR3 comprises 14 residues. The CDR3, as DNA: TGTGCCAGCAGTTACCAGACAGACAGCTACGAGCAGTACTTC. Its translation is CASSYQTDSYEQYF.

The V gene is TRBV7-8, the J gene TRBJ2-6, with a possible D match to TRBD1 (6 bases). The CDR3 spans 18 residues. Trimming shortened V by 1 base and J by 0 bases, and 13 bases separated the two germline ends. Germline assignment: CDR1 SGHVS and CDR2 FQNEAQ. CDR3 residues: CASSLVRQASSGANVLTF. The CDR3 region has the DNA TGTGCCAGCAGCTTAGTTCGACAGGCCAGCTCTGGGGCCAACGTCCTGACTTTC.

This chain uses TRBV5-6 with TRBJ1-4, with 7 bases that match TRBD1. The CDR3 has 16 amino acids. V was clipped by 4 bases and J by 0 bases; unmatched bases: 6. Germline V gene lookup returns CDR1 SGHDT and CDR2 YYEEEE. The CDR3, as DNA: TGTGCCAGCAGCATATGGGACAGACCAACTAATGAAAAACTGTTTTTT. This gives the protein CASSIWDRPTNEKLFF.

The V call is TRBV19, the J call TRBJ1-6, with 8 bases fitting TRBD1. Germline values: CDR1 LNHDA, CDR2 SQIVND (reference sequence). Germline trimming cut 5 bases from V and 3 bases from J; bases unmatched to any gene: 15. The CDR3 length is 19 residues. The CDR3 bases are TGTGCCAGTAGTCGTTGGCGCCAGGGACAGGACATCTATAATTCACCCCTCCACTTT. This translates into CASSRWRQGQDIYNSPLHF.

V usage is TRBV27 and J usage is TRBJ2-3; the D gene is possibly TRBD1 (6 bases). The CDR3 contains 14 residues. Trimming stripped 2 bases from V and 1 base from J, with 7 bases between. Germline values: CDR1 MNHEY, CDR2 SMNVEV (reference sequence). The CDR3 DNA follows: TGTGCCAGCAGTTTAGCAGGGGGCACAGATACGCAGTATTTT. This translates into CASSLAGGTDTQYF.

Points on this clone: The germline gene is not matched at one end of the junction; a read error may be the cause. The V and J genes are TRBV18 and TRBJ2-1, with 7 nucleotides matching TRBD1. From germline, CDR1 is KGHSH and CDR2 LQKENI. The CDR3 sequence is 16 residues long. CDR3 in amino acids: CASSPQGPGSYNEQFF. DNA for the CDR3: TGTGCCAGCTCCCCACAGGGGCCTGGCTCCTACAATGAGCAGTTCTTC.

This clone was seen a few times. Distinct nucleotide sequences in the sample also encode this CDR3. The CDR3 coding sequence is TGTGCCAGCAGTGTTGCGACAGATACGCAGTATTTT. Its protein is CASSVATDTQYF. The chain links TRBV2 to TRBJ2-3; D is undetermined. From germline, CDR1 is SNHLY and CDR2 FYNNEI. The V gene lost 4 bases and the J gene lost 3 bases, with 5 bases spanning the gap. This CDR3 comprises 12 residues.

Here the CDR3 DNA reads TGCGCCAGCAGCCAAGATAGTGCTGCCAACTATGGCTACACCTTC. Translated: CASSQDSAANYGYTF. The chain joins TRBV4-3 to TRBJ1-2; D is unresolved. There are 15 residues in the CDR3. The V end lost 0 bases, the J end lost 2 bases, and 10 bases lay between the germline ends. Germline assignment: CDR1 LGHNA and CDR2 YSLEER.

The chain uses TRBV7-2 and TRBJ2-2; 14 nucleotides match TRBD2. Trimming at V came to 5 bases and at J to 5 bases, leaving 7 bases not matched to a gene. Germline V lookup: CDR1 SGHTA, CDR2 FQGNSA. The CDR3 sequence is 17 residues long. The CDR3 nucleotides are TGTGCCAGCAGCCTGGGACTAGCGGGAGTGGTGACCGGGGAGCTGTTTTTT. Amino acids: CASSLGLAGVVTGELFF.

The chain recombines TRBV29-1 with TRBJ2-1; 10 bases line up with TRBD1. The CDR3 is 14 residues long. Germline CDR1 is SQVTM and CDR2 is ANQGSEA. V lost 4 bases to trimming and J lost 3 bases; unmatched junction nucleotides: 3. The CDR3 DNA is TGCAGCGTTGGGCGGACAGGGGGCTACAATGAGCAGTTCTTC. This gives the protein CSVGRTGGYNEQFF.

This chain uses TRBV7-2 with TRBJ2-3, with D perhaps matching TRBD2 (5 bases). V dropped 3 bases and J dropped 7 bases, with 17 bases sitting between them. The germline V gene has CDR1 SGHTA and CDR2 FQGNSA. The CDR3 has 15 amino acids. The CDR3 loop is CASSLMRVERYTQYF. For the CDR3, the DNA is TGTGCCAGCAGCTTGATGAGGGTGGAGAGATATACGCAGTATTTT.

This sequence joins TRBV6-6 and TRBJ1-1; TRBD1 matches 7 bases. Germline assignment: CDR1 MNHNY and CDR2 SVGAGI (reference sequence). The V gene end was trimmed by 6 bases and the J gene end by 0 bases; junction bases not matched to a gene: 10. This CDR3 is built from 16 residues. The CDR3 sequence is CASSDPGQSMNTEAFF. CDR3 nucleotides: TGTGCCAGCAGCGACCCGGGACAGTCCATGAACACTGAAGCTTTCTTT.

With respect to this clone: Different DNA sequences within this sample yield the same CDR3. For the CDR3, the DNA is TGTGCCAGCTCACCACGGGACAGTTCCTACGAGCAGTACTTC. Translating gives CASSPRDSSYEQYF. V is TRBV18 and J is TRBJ2-7, with 7 bases lining up with TRBD1. This CDR3 is 14 amino acids long. Germline CDR1 KGHSH, CDR2 LQKENI. The trim removed 1 base at V and 1 base at J, leaving 1 base unmatched.

The V gene is TRBV19, the J gene TRBJ2-2; D possibly corresponds to TRBD1 (6 bases). CDR3 length: 13 residues. The germline V and J ends were trimmed by 9 bases and 0 bases, with 8 bases remaining between them. Germline V gene lookup returns CDR1 LNHDA and CDR2 SQIVND (reference sequence). CDR3 coding DNA: TGTGCCAGCAGGGGTCCGAACACCGGGGAGCTGTTTTTT. This gives the protein CASRGPNTGELFF.

The V and J genes are TRBV28 and TRBJ1-2, with D maybe TRBD1 (6 bases). Germline V gene data show CDR1 as MDHEN and CDR2 as SYDVKM. The CDR3 is 12 amino acids. V was clipped by 7 bases and J by 5 bases, with 11 bases between them. CDR3 nucleotides: TGTGCCAGCACCGGACAGCGGTATGGCTACACCTTC. Its protein is CASTGQRYGYTF.

Here the CDR3 DNA reads TGTGCCAGCAGCTTAGCGGGAGATTTGGAGACCCAGTACTTC. It encodes CASSLAGDLETQYF. The chain is built from TRBV11-2 and TRBJ2-5; possible D gene TRBD2, 6 bases. Germline V CDR1 and CDR2: SGHAT, FQNNGV. V lost 1 base and J lost 5, with 11 bases in between. The CDR3 contains 14 residues.

The chain joins TRBV28 to TRBJ2-3, with TRBD2 matching 15 bases. V was clipped by 7 bases and J by 2 bases; unmatched bases: 13. The CDR3 spans 19 residues. Germline V CDR1 and CDR2: MDHEN, SYDVKM. CDR3 in DNA: TGTGCCAGCACCCCTTGGCTCGGGACTAGCGGGAGGATCACAGATACGCAGTATTTT. Translating gives CASTPWLGTSGRITDTQYF.

In this sample, this clone turned up a few times. The genes are TRBV25-1 and TRBJ1-2; 7 nucleotides line up with TRBD1. The CDR3 has 12 residues. Germline lookup yields CDR1 MGHDK and CDR2 SYGVNS. J was trimmed by 5 bases and V by 4 bases; bases with no gene match: 1. The CDR3 bases are TGTGCCAGCAGTGGGACAGGTTATGGCTACACCTTC. This encodes CASSGTGYGYTF.

The V call is TRBV5-1, the J call TRBJ2-1; TRBD2 agrees at 11 bases. The CDR3 length is 15 residues. V lost 3 bases to trimming and J lost 3 bases; unmatched junction nucleotides: 2. CDR1 is SGHRS and CDR2 is YFSETQ in the germline V gene. The CDR3, as DNA: TGCGCCAGCAGCTATAGCGGGGGGGACTACAATGAGCAGTTCTTC. It translates to CASSYSGGDYNEQFF.

This chain joins TRBV27 and TRBJ1-6; D is unclear. CDR1 and CDR2 from the germline V gene are MNHEY and SMNVEV (reference sequence). With 7 bases removed from V and 2 bases from J, the gap between germline ends came to 15 bases. This CDR3 region has 16 residues. CDR3 sequence: CASTLFSGTYNSPLHF. Here the CDR3 DNA reads TGTGCCAGCACCCTATTTTCGGGTACCTATAATTCACCCCTCCACTTT.

This clone came up many times. This sequence joins TRBV11-2 and TRBJ2-7; D might be TRBD2 (6 bases). The V end lost 6 bases, the J end lost 3 bases, and 15 bases lay between the germline ends. The CDR3 extends over 14 amino acids. Germline values: CDR1 SGHAT, CDR2 FQNNGV. CDR3: CASRGVGGNYEQYF. The CDR3 bases are TGTGCCAGCAGGGGGGTGGGCGGGAACTACGAGCAGTACTTC.

The chain combines TRBV6-5 with TRBJ2-7; D remains unclear. The germline gives CDR1 MNHEY, CDR2 SVGAGI. This CDR3 spans 12 amino acids. The V and J ends lost 6 bases and 3 bases respectively, with 9 bases between them. The CDR3 spells CASRASVYEQYF. The CDR3 nucleotides read TGTGCCAGCAGGGCCTCCGTCTACGAGCAGTACTTC.

This clone was found once. CDR3 sequence reads: CASGQEWNEQYF. DNA of the CDR3: TGTGCCAGCGGGCAAGAATGGAACGAGCAGTACTTC. This chain joins TRBV6-5 and TRBJ2-5, with D hard to call. Near its end, the DNA agrees better with TRBJ2-7, so the J call may be wrong. The germline CDR1 and CDR2 sequences are MNHEY and SVGAGI. The CDR3 spans 12 residues.

The rearrangement uses TRBV7-2 and TRBJ2-2; D gene ambiguous. The germline V and J ends were trimmed by 4 bases and 0 bases, with 6 bases remaining between them. The CDR3 sequence is 14 residues long. Per the germline V gene, CDR1 is SGHTA and CDR2 is FQGNSA. CDR3: CASSSRPNTGELFF. CDR3 coding DNA: TGTGCCAGCAGCTCTAGGCCGAACACCGGGGAGCTGTTTTTT. Full variable domain (remainder filled in from reference TRBV7-2 and TRBJ2-2): GAGVSQSPSNKVTEKGKDVELRCDPISGHTALYWYRQSLGQGLEFLIYFQGNSAPDKSGLPSDRFSAERTGGSVSTLTIQRTQQEDSAVYLCASSSRPNTGELFFGEGSRLTVL.

Comment on this clone: A read error may produce the germline difference seen at one junction end. This rearrangement joins TRBV7-7 to TRBJ2-2, with 7 bases aligning to TRBD1. The germline CDR1 and CDR2 sequences are SSHAT and FNYEAQ (reference sequence). This CDR3 has 14 residues. CDR3 sequence: CASSSRQGAGELFF. The CDR3 DNA is TGTGCTAGCAGCTCGCGACAGGGCGCCGGGGAGCTGTTTTTT.

The chain recombines TRBV18 with TRBJ1-5; D remains unclear. Germline V gene lookup returns CDR1 KGHSH and CDR2 LQKENI. The CDR3 has 15 residues. Trimming took off 4 bases at V and 4 bases at J, with 14 bases between the two ends. The CDR3 DNA follows: TGTGCCAGCTCACAGCGAGATTTCCCTAATCAGCCCCAGCATTTT. Encoded protein: CASSQRDFPNQPQHF.

The rearrangement links TRBV7-2 to TRBJ1-1; TRBD1 might be the D (6 bases). Trimming pared 5 bases from V and 8 bases from J, leaving 15 bases between. The CDR3 has 13 residues. Germline V lookup: CDR1 SGHTA, CDR2 FQGNSA. CDR3 DNA sequence: TGTGCCAGCAGCGAAGTCCGGGGGGCAGAAGCTTTCTTT. It yields the protein CASSEVRGAEAFF. The full variable domain, its missing parts supplied by reference TRBV7-2 and TRBJ1-1, is GAGVSQSPSNKVTEKGKDVELRCDPISGHTALYWYRQSLGQGLEFLIYFQGNSAPDKSGLPSDRFSAERTGGSVSTLTIQRTQQEDSAVYLCASSEVRGAEAFFGQGTRLTVV.

This clone turned up a few times. V gene TRBV4-3 combines with J gene TRBJ2-2; D gene unclear. The V gene's germline CDR1 is LGHNA and CDR2 YSLEER. The CDR3 consists of 14 residues. V was shortened by 5 bases and J by 1 base, with 8 bases between the two germline ends. CDR3 bases: TGCGCCAGCAGCGATAGCTTGAACACCGGGGAGCTGTTTTTT. As protein: CASSDSLNTGELFF.